Following are 17 T cell receptor beta chains from one sample sequenced in a study of T-cell reconstitution after alpha-beta-depleted transplantation in children. The library targeted TCRbeta and was prepared with unique molecular identifiers. MiXCR, run by TCRdb on the PCR reads, gives a single entry per CDR3 protein. In the table there are 70,000 or so distinct CDR3 sequences, about a tenth of which are singletons. The sequencing here drew on PBMCs, taken before TCRalphabeta/CD19-depleted stem cell transplant. These receptors originate from a boy aged 5 to 17 with acute myeloid leukemia, due to receive a stem cell transplant.

This clonotype came up many times. CDR3 sequence reads: CASSPDRVGNIQYF. In DNA, the CDR3 is TGTGCCAGCAGTCCGGACAGGGTGGGAAACATTCAGTACTTC. This sequence joins TRBV11-2 and TRBJ2-4, with 8 bases matching TRBD1. V dropped 6 bases and J dropped 6; count of bases not matched to a gene: 7. The germline CDR1 and CDR2 sequences are SGHAT and FQNNGV. The CDR3 is made up of 14 amino acids. Full variable domain (rest looked up from reference TRBV11-2 and TRBJ2-4): EAGVAQSPRYKIIEKRQSVAFWCNPISGHATLYWYQQILGQGPKLLIQFQNNGVVDDSQLPKDRFSAERLKGVDSTLKIQPAKLEDSAVYLCASSPDRVGNIQYFGAGTRLSVL.

This clonotype came up many times. The rearrangement joins TRBV24-1 to TRBJ2-3; D may be TRBD1 (6 bases). This CDR3 is built from 16 residues. In germline, CDR1 is KGHDR, CDR2 SFDVKD. V was pared by 4 bases and J by 2 bases, with 15 bases between. The CDR3 sequence is CATSELTGSPTDTQYF. The DNA of the CDR3 is TGTGCCACCAGTGAACTGACAGGCAGTCCCACAGATACGCAGTATTTT.

As for this clonotype: Possible read error: a much larger clone is one base away. The CDR3 does not end in the conserved phenylalanine or tryptophan, so this is likely a read error. The rearrangement links TRBV5-5 to TRBJ1-5; D may be TRBD1 (5 bases). The germline gives CDR1 SGHKS, CDR2 YYEKEE (reference sequence). This CDR3 spans 15 amino acids. Trimming removed 3 bases at V and 2 bases at J, with 12 bases between. The CDR3 sequence: CASSSEGYGNQPQHL. CDR3 bases: TGTGCCAGCAGCTCCGAGGGGTATGGCAATCAGCCCCAGCATCTT.

Ten or more counts support this clonotype. The gene calls are TRBV28 and TRBJ2-2; D not certain. V was cut by 2 bases and J by 4 bases, with 5 bases left in between. Germline-derived CDR1 and CDR2 are MDHEN and SYDVKM. The CDR3 runs to 13 residues. The CDR3 loop reads CASSLRVTGELFF. The CDR3 nucleotides read TGTGCCAGCAGTTTAAGGGTCACCGGGGAGCTGTTTTTT.

This chain joins TRBV6-1 and TRBJ2-1; TRBD1 matches 8 bases. CDR3 length equals 17 residues. V dropped 5 bases and J dropped 5; count of bases not matched to a gene: 14. Germline V gene lookup returns CDR1 MNHNS and CDR2 SASEGT. CDR3 protein: CASSPRVWTGTNNEQFF. The CDR3, as DNA: TGTGCCAGCAGTCCCCGTGTGTGGACAGGGACCAACAATGAGCAGTTCTTC.

This clonotype was seen at least ten times. The CDR3: CSVLPGRAYEQYF. DNA for the CDR3: TGCAGCGTCCTTCCCGGGAGGGCTTACGAGCAGTACTTC. J is TRBJ2-7 and V is TRBV29-1; TRBD2 matches at 8 bases. Germline V gives CDR1 SQVTM, CDR2 ANQGSEA. The CDR3 has 13 residues. V lost 6 bases and J lost 4; bases outside the gene matches: 8.

This clonotype came up many times. The J gene is TRBJ2-1, the V gene TRBV20-1, with 8 positions matching TRBD1. After removal of 4 bases from V and 7 bases from J, the junction contained 9 bases not matched to a gene. This CDR3 has 14 amino acids. CDR1 and CDR2 from the germline V gene are DFQATT and SNEGSKA (reference sequence). CDR3 loop: CSAMDRDDWNEQFF. Here the CDR3 DNA reads TGCAGTGCTATGGACAGGGATGATTGGAATGAGCAGTTCTTC.

This clonotype was observed many times. CDR3 bases: TGTGCCAGCAGCTTGGACGGGAGAGCTAACTATGGCTACACCTTC. This sequence encodes CASSLDGRANYGYTF. This chain links TRBV11-2 with TRBJ1-2; D not resolved. V was trimmed by 3 bases and J by 0 bases, leaving 11 bases between them. CDR1 is SGHAT, CDR2 FQNNGV, per germline. The CDR3 is made up of 15 amino acids.

This clonotype was recorded a few times. V usage is TRBV20-1 and J usage is TRBJ2-5; TRBD2 matches at 7 bases. This CDR3 has 14 residues. V was pared by 3 bases and J by 5 bases, with 9 bases of the junction left unmatched. From germline, CDR1 is DFQATT and CDR2 SNEGSKA (reference sequence). CDR3 amino acids: CSASSMSGTETQYF. As DNA, the CDR3 is TGCAGTGCTAGTTCTATGAGCGGGACGGAGACCCAGTACTTC.

This clonotype was counted many times. This chain connects TRBV7-9 to TRBJ2-1, with 7 bases lining up with TRBD1. This CDR3 has 15 residues. Germline V gene data show CDR1 as SEHNR and CDR2 as FQNEAQ (reference sequence). J gave up 2 bases and V 5 bases, and 6 bases lay outside the gene matches. CDR3 sequence: CASSPERGPYNEQFF. The CDR3 DNA reads as TGTGCCAGCAGCCCGGAGAGGGGGCCCTACAATGAGCAGTTCTTC.

CDR3 region: CASSERDRSYEQYF. In DNA form, the CDR3 reads TGTGCCAGCAGTGAAAGGGACAGGAGCTACGAGCAGTACTTC. This chain connects TRBV2 to TRBJ2-7, with TRBD1 matching over 8 bases. Germline V gene data show CDR1 as SNHLY and CDR2 as FYNNEI. The CDR3 loop spans 14 amino acids. J gave up 3 bases and V 2 bases, and 3 bases lay outside the gene matches.

In its sample, this clonotype was seen many times. This chain links TRBV19 with TRBJ1-1, with TRBD1 as a possible D gene (5 bases). The germline V and J ends were trimmed by 7 bases and 7 bases, with 7 bases remaining between them. This CDR3 is 10 amino acids long. CDR1 LNHDA and CDR2 SQIVND come from the germline V gene (reference sequence). The CDR3 loop is CASIRGEAFF. In nucleotides, the CDR3 is TGTGCCAGTATTAGGGGTGAAGCTTTCTTT.

The V call is TRBV10-3, the J call TRBJ2-6, with a possible D match to TRBD2 (6 bases). The ends were cut back, 10 bases at V and 0 bases at J, with 25 bases in the middle. From germline, CDR1 is ENHRY and CDR2 SYGVKD. CDR3 size: 19 residues. The CDR3 sequence: CATRRSAGLFNSGANVLTF. In DNA form, the CDR3 reads TGTGCCACACGACGTTCTGCGGGACTCTTTAACTCTGGGGCCAACGTCCTGACTTTC.

This clonotype was recorded at least ten times. The rearrangement uses TRBV20-1 and TRBJ2-1; maybe TRBD2 (6 bases). CDR1 DFQATT and CDR2 SNEGSKA come from the germline V gene (reference sequence). V was trimmed by 6 bases and J by 3 bases, leaving 15 bases between them. This CDR3 has 14 residues. DNA for the CDR3: TGCAGTGCGACGACTAGTGGTAGCTACAATGAGCAGTTCTTC. Amino acid sequence: CSATTSGSYNEQFF.

This clonotype has a count of ten or more. The CDR3 loop reads CSARPGPPYFNEQFF. The CDR3 DNA follows: TGCAGCGCACGCCCGGGACCACCATATTTCAATGAGCAGTTCTTC. The chain combines TRBV29-1 with TRBJ2-1, with D perhaps given as TRBD1 or TRBD2 (5 bases each). From germline, CDR1 is SQVTM and CDR2 ANQGSEA. V lost 7 bases, J lost 6 bases, and 22 bases lay in between. This CDR3 comprises 15 residues.

Sample share makes this clonotype medium-sized. This sequence joins TRBV25-1 and TRBJ1-4; possible D gene TRBD1, 5 bases. The V gene's germline CDR1 is MGHDK and CDR2 SYGVNS. Trimming shortened V by 3 bases and J by 7 bases, and 9 bases separated the two germline ends. The CDR3 runs 13 residues. The CDR3 nucleotides are TGTGCCAGCAGTGACCGGGACTCTGAAAAACTGTTTTTT. Translation gives CASSDRDSEKLFF.

This clonotype was picked up many times. The genes are TRBV24-1 and TRBJ2-1; 9 nucleotides match TRBD2. J was trimmed by 4 bases and V by 4 bases; bases with no gene match: 7. Germline assignment: CDR1 KGHDR and CDR2 SFDVKD. The CDR3 consists of 16 residues. This chain's CDR3 is CATSDLSGGSYNEQFF. The DNA for the CDR3 is TGTGCCACCAGTGACCTCAGCGGGGGGTCATACAATGAGCAGTTCTTC.